These 14 T cell receptor beta chains share one sample of origin, sequenced in a study of T cells after yellow fever vaccination. TCRdb re-derived calls from the 5' RACE reads in MiXCR, one entry per CDR3 protein. Of 550,000 or so distinct CDR3 sequences in the sample, under 25% were seen once. Sample: PBMCs, taken 15 days after the yellow fever booster vaccination. All receptors derive from a young man who received the YFV17D yellow fever vaccine.

This clonotype came up a few times. J is TRBJ2-1 and V is TRBV7-9; 11 bases agree with TRBD2. The V and J ends lost 6 bases and 2 bases, in that order; junction bases with no gene match: 3. The CDR3 contains 15 residues. Germline V gene data show CDR1 as SEHNR and CDR2 as FQNEAQ (reference sequence). DNA of the CDR3: TGTGCCAGCAGGACTAGCGGGAATCCCTACAATGAGCAGTTCTTC. It is translated as CASRTSGNPYNEQFF.

This clonotype has more than one count but fewer than ten. The J gene is TRBJ2-7, the V gene TRBV30, with D perhaps matching TRBD2 (5 bases). Trimming took 3 bases from V and 1 from J, leaving 10 bases between them. The CDR3 length is 13 residues. CDR1 and CDR2 from the germline V gene are GTSNPN and SVGIG (reference sequence). The CDR3 bases are TGTGCCTGGAGGAGGGTACGGTCCTACGAGCAGTACTTC. Its translation: CAWRRVRSYEQYF. The full variable domain, with the rest looked up from reference TRBV30 and TRBJ2-7, is SQTIHQWPATLVQPVGSPLSLECTVEGTSNPNLYWYRQAAGRGLQLLFYSVGIGQISSEVPQNLSASRPQDRQFILSSKKLLLSDSGFYLCAWRRVRSYEQYFGPGTRLTVT.

The rearrangement uses TRBV15 and TRBJ2-3; D is undetermined. V gave up 0 bases and J gave up 4 bases, with 5 bases separating them. CDR1 LNHNV and CDR2 YYDKDF come from the germline V gene (reference sequence). CDR3 length equals 13 residues. For the CDR3, the DNA is TGTGCCACCAGCAGAGATCTGGCAGATACGCAGTATTTT. Translation: CATSRDLADTQYF.

This clonotype appeared a few times. The chain links TRBV9 to TRBJ2-6, with D hard to call. CDR1 SGDLS and CDR2 YYNGEE come from the germline V gene. Trimming cost V 1 base and J 7 bases, with 15 bases left between them. This CDR3 has 16 residues. The CDR3 DNA reads as TGTGCCAGCAGCGTATCCGGATACGCCGGCGCCAACGTCCTGACTTTC. Translated: CASSVSGYAGANVLTF.

The chain uses TRBV9 and TRBJ2-2, with a tentative D call TRBD2 (5 bases). V gave up 4 bases and J gave up 2 bases, with 9 bases separating them. This CDR3 spans 14 amino acids. The germline V gene encodes CDR1 SGDLS and CDR2 YYNGEE. The CDR3: CASSNRDNTGELFF. For the CDR3, the DNA is TGTGCCAGCAGCAACCGGGATAACACCGGGGAGCTGTTTTTT.

This clonotype has a handful of counts. The genes are TRBV5-6 and TRBJ2-7, with 11 bases aligning to TRBD1. From germline, CDR1 is SGHDT and CDR2 YYEEEE. After removal of 3 bases from V and 5 bases from J, the junction contained 1 base not matched to a gene. The CDR3 spans 13 residues. CDR3 residues: CASSWDRGDEQYF. The CDR3 DNA sequence: TGTGCCAGCAGCTGGGACAGGGGGGACGAGCAGTACTTC.

There are a few counts of this clonotype. This rearrangement joins TRBV9 to TRBJ2-7, with TRBD1 identical over 8 bases. The J segment lost 4 bases and the V segment lost 4 bases, leaving 7 bases of the junction unmatched. CDR3 size: 14 residues. Germline CDR1 SGDLS, CDR2 YYNGEE. CDR3 sequence reads: CASSFTTGAYEQYF. CDR3 sequence (DNA): TGTGCCAGCAGCTTTACGACAGGGGCTTACGAGCAGTACTTC.

The V gene is TRBV6-5, the J gene TRBJ2-7, with a weak D call TRBD2 (6 bases). Germline V gene sequence: CDR1 MNHEY, CDR2 SVGAGI. The CDR3 totals 14 residues. Trimming left V 0 bases short and J 1 base short, with 7 bases between. This CDR3 reads CASSYSRGSYEQYF. The DNA for the CDR3 is TGTGCCAGCAGTTACTCGCGGGGATCCTACGAGCAGTACTTC.

V gene TRBV29-1 combines with J gene TRBJ1-1; D is ambiguous. Trimming removed 3 bases at V and 0 bases at J, with 14 bases between. The CDR3 totals 15 residues. Germline CDR1 is SQVTM and CDR2 is ANQGSEA. CDR3 DNA sequence: TGCAGCGTTGATTGGGCGCAGAAAGTGAACACTGAAGCTTTCTTT. Encoded protein: CSVDWAQKVNTEAFF.

The sample holds a few counts of this clonotype. This sequence joins TRBV7-3 and TRBJ2-5, with D possibly being TRBD2 (5 bases). This CDR3 spans 13 amino acids. Germline CDR1 SGHTA, CDR2 FQGTGA. The V gene lost 2 bases and the J gene lost 6 bases, with 10 bases spanning the gap. The CDR3 DNA reads as TGTGCCAGCAGCTTACAACTAGGAAAGACCCAGTACTTC. Its translation is CASSLQLGKTQYF.

This clonotype was picked up a small number of times. The chain links TRBV7-2 to TRBJ2-3; no firm D call. The V and J ends lost 5 bases and 3 bases respectively, with 12 bases between them. This CDR3 is built from 14 residues. CDR1 is SGHTA, CDR2 FQGNSA, per germline. This chain's CDR3 is CASSPLKGTDTQYF. CDR3 sequence (DNA): TGTGCCAGCAGCCCCCTAAAGGGAACAGATACGCAGTATTTT.

The chain employs TRBV29-1 and TRBJ2-1; 11 nucleotides agree with TRBD2. V shed 1 base and J 6 bases; nucleotides not matched to a gene: 2. The CDR3 totals 14 residues. CDR1 is SQVTM, CDR2 ANQGSEA, per germline. The CDR3: CSVEGLAGGNEQFF. The CDR3 nucleotides are TGCAGCGTTGAAGGCCTAGCGGGAGGCAATGAGCAGTTCTTC.

This clonotype has more than one count but fewer than ten. V usage is TRBV12-3 or TRBV12-4 and J usage is TRBJ2-7, with TRBD1 matching over 7 bases. V lost 4 bases and J lost 3; bases outside the gene matches: 3. The CDR3 extends over 13 amino acids. The CDR3, as DNA: TGTGCCAGCAGTTCCACAGGGGTCTACGAGCAGTACTTC. Translating it yields CASSSTGVYEQYF.

The chain carries TRBV10-3 and TRBJ2-7, with a possible D match to TRBD2 (6 bases). V was shortened by 5 bases and J by 3 bases, with 11 bases between the two germline ends. CDR1 is ENHRY, CDR2 SYGVKD, per germline. CDR3 length: 13 residues. CDR3 nucleotide sequence: TGTGCCATCAGTCGGGACTCGAACTACGAGCAGTACTTC. Protein sequence: CAISRDSNYEQYF.